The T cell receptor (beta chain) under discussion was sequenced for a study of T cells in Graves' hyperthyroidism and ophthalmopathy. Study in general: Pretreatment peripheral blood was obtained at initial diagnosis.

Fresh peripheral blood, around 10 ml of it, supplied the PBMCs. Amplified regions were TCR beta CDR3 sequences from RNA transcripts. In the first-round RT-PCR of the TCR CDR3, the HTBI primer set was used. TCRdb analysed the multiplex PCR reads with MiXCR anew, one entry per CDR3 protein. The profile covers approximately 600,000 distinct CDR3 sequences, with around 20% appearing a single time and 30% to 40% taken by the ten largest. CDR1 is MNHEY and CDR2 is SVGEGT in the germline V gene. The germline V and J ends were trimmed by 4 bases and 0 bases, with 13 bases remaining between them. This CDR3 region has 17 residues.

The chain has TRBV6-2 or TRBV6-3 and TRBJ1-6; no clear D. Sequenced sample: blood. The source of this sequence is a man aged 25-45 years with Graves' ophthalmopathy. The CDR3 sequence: CASSFPARSSYNSPLHF. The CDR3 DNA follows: TGTGCCAGCAGTTTTCCCGCCCGGAGCTCCTATAATTCACCCCTCCACTTT.